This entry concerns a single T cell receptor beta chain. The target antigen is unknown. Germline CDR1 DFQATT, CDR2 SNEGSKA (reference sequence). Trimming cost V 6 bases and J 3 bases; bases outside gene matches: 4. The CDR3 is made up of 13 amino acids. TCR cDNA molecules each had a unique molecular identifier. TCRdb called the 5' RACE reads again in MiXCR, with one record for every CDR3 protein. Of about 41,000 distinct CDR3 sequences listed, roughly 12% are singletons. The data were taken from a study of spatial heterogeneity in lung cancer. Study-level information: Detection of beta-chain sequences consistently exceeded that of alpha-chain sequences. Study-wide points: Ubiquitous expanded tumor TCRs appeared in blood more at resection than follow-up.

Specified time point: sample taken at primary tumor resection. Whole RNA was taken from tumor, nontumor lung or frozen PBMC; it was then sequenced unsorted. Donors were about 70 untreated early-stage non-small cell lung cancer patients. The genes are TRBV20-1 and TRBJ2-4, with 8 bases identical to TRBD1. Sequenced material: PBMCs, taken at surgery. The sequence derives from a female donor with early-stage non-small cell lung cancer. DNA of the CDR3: TGCAGTGCGGACAGGGACAGCAAAAACATTCAGTACTTC. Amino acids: CSADRDSKNIQYF.